What follows is one T cell receptor (beta chain) and its context. Its antigen remains unknown. V was pared by 5 bases and J by 5 bases, with 14 bases of the junction left unmatched. Germline-derived CDR1 and CDR2 are WSHSY and SAAADI. The CDR3 runs 16 residues. These data are taken from a study of cytomegalovirus exposure and HLA in healthy donors. Points from the study as a whole: Researchers reportedly found TCR beta sequences accurately predicted most subjects' HLA-A and HLA-B alleles. A further, later analysis showed that HLA-associated TCR beta chains (compared with equally common others) were more clonally expanded.

Use of 60 Vbeta and 13 Jbeta primers characterized the PCR. Only in-frame clones appear in the TCRdb table, and some are missing; sequencing was by immunoSEQ multiplex PCR. Found here are roughly 190,000 clones, over 75% of them singletons; the top ten hold about a tenth. The sequenced sample was PBMCs. This rearrangement joins TRBV10-2 to TRBJ2-7; 8 bases align to TRBD2. This TCR was recovered from a woman between 50 and 59 years old in good health and CMV-seropositive. CDR3 bases: TGCGCCAGCAGTCCCCCGGAAGCGGGGGTTGGCAACGAGCAGTACTTC. It specifies CASSPPEAGVGNEQYF.